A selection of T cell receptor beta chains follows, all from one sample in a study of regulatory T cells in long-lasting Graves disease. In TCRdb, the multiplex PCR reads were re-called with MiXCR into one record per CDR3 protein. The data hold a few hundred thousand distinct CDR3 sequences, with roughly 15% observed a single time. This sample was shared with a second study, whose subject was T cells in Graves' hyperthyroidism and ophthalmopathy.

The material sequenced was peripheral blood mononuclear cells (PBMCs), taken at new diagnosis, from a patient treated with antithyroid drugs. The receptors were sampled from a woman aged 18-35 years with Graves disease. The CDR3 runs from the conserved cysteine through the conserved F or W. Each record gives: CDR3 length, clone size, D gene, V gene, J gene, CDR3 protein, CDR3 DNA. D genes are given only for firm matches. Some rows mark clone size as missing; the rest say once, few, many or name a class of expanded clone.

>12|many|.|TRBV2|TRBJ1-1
CASSSKYAEAFF
TGTGCCAGCAGTTCGAAATACGCGGAAGCTTTCTTT
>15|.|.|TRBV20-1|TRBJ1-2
CSAPSVAGGLYGYTF
TGCAGTGCCCCATCCGTCGCGGGCGGGCTTTATGGCTACACCTTC
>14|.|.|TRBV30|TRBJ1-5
CAWRESGSNQPQHF
TGTGCCTGGAGAGAGAGCGGGAGCAATCAGCCCCAGCATTTT
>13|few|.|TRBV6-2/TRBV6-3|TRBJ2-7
CASSEQESYEQYF
TGTGCCAGCAGTGAACAAGAGTCCTACGAGCAGTACTTC
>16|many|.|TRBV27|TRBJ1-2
CASSLTPPRDGYGYTF
TGTGCCAGCAGTTTAACACCCCCCAGGGACGGCTATGGCTACACCTTC
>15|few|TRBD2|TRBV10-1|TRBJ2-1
CASSPLADPWNEQFF
TGCGCCAGCAGTCCACTAGCGGACCCTTGGAATGAGCAGTTCTTC
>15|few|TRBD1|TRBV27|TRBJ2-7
CASSLSGQGSYEQYF
TGTGCCAGCAGTTTATCAGGACAGGGCTCCTACGAGCAGTACTTC
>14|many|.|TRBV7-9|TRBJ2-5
CASSLTAGQETQYF
TGTGCCAGCAGCTTAACGGCGGGACAAGAGACCCAGTACTTC
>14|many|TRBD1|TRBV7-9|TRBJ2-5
CASSSRQGQETQYF
TGTGCCAGCAGCTCCAGACAGGGCCAAGAGACCCAGTACTTC
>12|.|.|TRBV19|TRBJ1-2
CASSGNNYGYTF
TGTGCCAGTAGCGGGAATAACTATGGCTACACCTTC
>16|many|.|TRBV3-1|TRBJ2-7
CASSPEISGRSYEQYF
TGTGCCAGCAGCCCCGAGATCTCGGGGCGGTCCTACGAGCAGTACTTC
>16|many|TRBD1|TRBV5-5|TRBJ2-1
CASSGNTGVGGNEQFF
TGTGCCAGCAGCGGTAATACAGGGGTTGGGGGCAATGAGCAGTTCTTC
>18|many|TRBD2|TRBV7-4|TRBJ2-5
CASSVGTSGSRRQETQYF
TGTGCCAGCAGCGTCGGGACTAGCGGGAGCAGAAGGCAAGAGACCCAGTACTTC
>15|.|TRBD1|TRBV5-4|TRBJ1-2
CASSQGQGEHYGYTF
TGTGCCAGCAGCCAGGGACAGGGGGAACACTATGGCTACACCTTC
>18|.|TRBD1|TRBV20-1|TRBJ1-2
CSASKGQGESTGNYGYTF
TGCAGTGCTAGTAAGGGACAGGGGGAAAGTACCGGTAACTATGGCTACACCTTC
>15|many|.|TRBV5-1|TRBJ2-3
CASSGGRGFTDTQYF
TGCGCCAGCAGCGGTGGACGAGGCTTCACAGATACGCAGTATTTT
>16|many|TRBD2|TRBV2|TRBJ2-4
CASSESGLAGGNIQYF
TGTGCCAGCAGTGAGTCGGGGCTAGCGGGAGGAAACATTCAGTACTTC
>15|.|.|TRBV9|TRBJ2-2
CASSVGPENTGELFF
TGTGCCAGCAGCGTAGGACCAGAGAACACCGGGGAGCTGTTTTTT
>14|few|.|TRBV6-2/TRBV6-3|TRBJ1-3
CASSYGDSGNTIYF
TGTGCCAGCAGTTACGGGGACTCTGGAAACACCATATATTTT
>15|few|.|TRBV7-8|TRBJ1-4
CASSLWAVRGEKLFF
TGTGCCAGCAGCTTATGGGCAGTCCGAGGAGAAAAACTGTTTTTT
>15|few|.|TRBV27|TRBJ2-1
CASSLNFVIGNEQFF
TGTGCCAGCAGTTTAAATTTCGTGATCGGGAATGAGCAGTTCTTC
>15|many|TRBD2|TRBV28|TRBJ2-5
CASSPGLGGQETQYF
TGTGCCAGCAGTCCGGGACTGGGGGGGCAAGAGACCCAGTACTTC
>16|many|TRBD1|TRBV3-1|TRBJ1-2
CASSQEVSGQGAGYTF
TGTGCCAGCAGCCAAGAAGTGAGCGGACAGGGCGCTGGCTACACCTTC
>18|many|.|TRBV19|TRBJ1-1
CATKDRLNQEGLSTEAFF
TGTGCCACCAAGGACAGACTTAACCAGGAGGGCTTGAGCACTGAAGCTTTCTTT
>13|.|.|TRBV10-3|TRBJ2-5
CAIRDSVQETQYF
TGTGCCATCAGGGACTCCGTACAAGAGACCCAGTACTTC
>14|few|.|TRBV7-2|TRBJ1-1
CASSSDRSWTEAFF
TGTGCCAGCAGCTCGGACCGATCCTGGACTGAAGCTTTCTTT
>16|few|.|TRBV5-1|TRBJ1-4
CASSRGQLKANEKLFF
TGCGCCAGCAGCCGGGGCCAGCTTAAGGCTAATGAAAAACTGTTTTTT
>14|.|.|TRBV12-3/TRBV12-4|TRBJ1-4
CASSFLQGGEKLFF
TGTGCCAGCAGTTTTCTCCAGGGTGGCGAAAAACTGTTTTTT
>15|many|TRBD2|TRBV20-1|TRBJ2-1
CSARSPSGGAREQFF
TGCAGTGCCAGATCGCCTAGCGGGGGGGCGAGGGAGCAGTTCTTC
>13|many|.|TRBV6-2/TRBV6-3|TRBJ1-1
CASSDRRLLWAFF
TGTGCCAGCAGTGATCGTAGACTTCTGTGGGCTTTCTTT
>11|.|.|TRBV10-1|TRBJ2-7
CASSPSYEQCF
TGCGCCAGCAGCCCCTCCTACGAGCAGTGCTTC
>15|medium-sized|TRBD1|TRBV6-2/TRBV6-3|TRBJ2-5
CASSEETGGQETQYF
TGTGCCAGCAGTGAAGAGACAGGGGGCCAAGAGACCCAGTACTTC
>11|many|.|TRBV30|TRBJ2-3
CAWSGLESQYF
TGTGCCTGGAGTGGGCTAGAATCGCAGTATTTT
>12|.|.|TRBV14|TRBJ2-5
CASSQVGAAQYF
TGTGCCAGCAGCCAAGTAGGAGCGGCCCAGTACTTC
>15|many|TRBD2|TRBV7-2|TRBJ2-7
CASSSSGGKLYEQYF
TGTGCCAGCAGCTCAAGCGGGGGGAAGCTCTACGAGCAGTACTTC
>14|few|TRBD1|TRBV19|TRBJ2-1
CASIPGQGRNEQFF
TGTGCCAGTATCCCGGGACAGGGAAGGAATGAGCAGTTCTTC
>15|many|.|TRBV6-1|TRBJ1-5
CASSEAAPGNQPQHF
TGTGCCAGCAGTGAGGCCGCCCCGGGAAATCAGCCCCAGCATTTT
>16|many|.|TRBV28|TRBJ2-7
CASSPHSRLLSYEQYF
TGTGCCAGCAGTCCCCATTCGAGGCTCCTCTCCTACGAGCAGTACTTC
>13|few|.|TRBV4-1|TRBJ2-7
CASSQEGFREQYF
TGCGCCAGCAGCCAAGAGGGTTTTCGCGAGCAGTACTTC
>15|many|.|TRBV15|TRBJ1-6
CATSRDGNLNSPLHF
TGTGCCACCAGCAGAGACGGAAACCTGAATTCACCCCTCCACTTT
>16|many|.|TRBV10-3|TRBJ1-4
CAISEVVVREGEKLFF
TGTGCCATCAGTGAAGTAGTAGTCCGGGAGGGGGAAAAACTGTTTTTT
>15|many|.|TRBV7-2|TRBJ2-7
CASSWGFGGSYEQYF
TGTGCCAGCAGCTGGGGGTTCGGGGGATCCTACGAGCAGTACTTC
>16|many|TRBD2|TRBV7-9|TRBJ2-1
CASSHRIAGGPNEQFF
TGTGCCAGCAGCCACCGAATAGCGGGAGGCCCCAATGAGCAGTTCTTC
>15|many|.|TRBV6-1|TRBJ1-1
CASSAGVATGTEAFF
TGTGCCAGCAGTGCAGGGGTGGCTACGGGAACTGAAGCTTTCTTT
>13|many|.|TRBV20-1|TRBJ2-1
CSASFTTYNEQFF
TGCAGTGCTAGTTTTACTACCTACAATGAGCAGTTCTTC
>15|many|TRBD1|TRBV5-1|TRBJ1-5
CASSFRTGGDQPQHF
TGCGCCAGCAGCTTTCGGACAGGGGGAGATCAGCCCCAGCATTTT
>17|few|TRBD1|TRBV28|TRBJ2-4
CASSFPGTGGAKNIQYF
TGTGCCAGCAGTTTCCCTGGGACAGGGGGGGCCAAAAACATTCAGTACTTC
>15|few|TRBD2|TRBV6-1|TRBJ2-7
CASRATGTSHVEQYF
TGTGCCAGCAGAGCTACCGGGACTAGCCATGTCGAGCAGTACTTC
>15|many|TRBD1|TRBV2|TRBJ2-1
CASSGGQGAYNEQFF
TGTGCCAGCAGCGGCGGACAGGGGGCTTACAATGAGCAGTTCTTC
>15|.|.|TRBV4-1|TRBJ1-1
CASSQGGALYTEAFF
TGCGCCAGCAGCCAAGGAGGGGCGCTTTATACTGAAGCTTTCTTT
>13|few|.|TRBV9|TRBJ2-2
CASSASDTGELFF
TGTGCCAGCAGTGCTAGCGACACCGGGGAGCTGTTTTTT
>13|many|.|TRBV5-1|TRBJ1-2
CASSLAGEYGYTF
TGCGCCAGCAGCTTGGCAGGAGAGTATGGCTACACCTTC
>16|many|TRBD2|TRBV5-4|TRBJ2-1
CASSPYRSGVSNEQFF
TGTGCCAGCAGCCCTTACCGCAGCGGGGTATCAAATGAGCAGTTCTTC
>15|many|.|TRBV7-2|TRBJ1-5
CASSLFAGGNQPQHF
TGTGCCAGCAGCTTATTCGCGGGCGGCAATCAGCCCCAGCATTTT